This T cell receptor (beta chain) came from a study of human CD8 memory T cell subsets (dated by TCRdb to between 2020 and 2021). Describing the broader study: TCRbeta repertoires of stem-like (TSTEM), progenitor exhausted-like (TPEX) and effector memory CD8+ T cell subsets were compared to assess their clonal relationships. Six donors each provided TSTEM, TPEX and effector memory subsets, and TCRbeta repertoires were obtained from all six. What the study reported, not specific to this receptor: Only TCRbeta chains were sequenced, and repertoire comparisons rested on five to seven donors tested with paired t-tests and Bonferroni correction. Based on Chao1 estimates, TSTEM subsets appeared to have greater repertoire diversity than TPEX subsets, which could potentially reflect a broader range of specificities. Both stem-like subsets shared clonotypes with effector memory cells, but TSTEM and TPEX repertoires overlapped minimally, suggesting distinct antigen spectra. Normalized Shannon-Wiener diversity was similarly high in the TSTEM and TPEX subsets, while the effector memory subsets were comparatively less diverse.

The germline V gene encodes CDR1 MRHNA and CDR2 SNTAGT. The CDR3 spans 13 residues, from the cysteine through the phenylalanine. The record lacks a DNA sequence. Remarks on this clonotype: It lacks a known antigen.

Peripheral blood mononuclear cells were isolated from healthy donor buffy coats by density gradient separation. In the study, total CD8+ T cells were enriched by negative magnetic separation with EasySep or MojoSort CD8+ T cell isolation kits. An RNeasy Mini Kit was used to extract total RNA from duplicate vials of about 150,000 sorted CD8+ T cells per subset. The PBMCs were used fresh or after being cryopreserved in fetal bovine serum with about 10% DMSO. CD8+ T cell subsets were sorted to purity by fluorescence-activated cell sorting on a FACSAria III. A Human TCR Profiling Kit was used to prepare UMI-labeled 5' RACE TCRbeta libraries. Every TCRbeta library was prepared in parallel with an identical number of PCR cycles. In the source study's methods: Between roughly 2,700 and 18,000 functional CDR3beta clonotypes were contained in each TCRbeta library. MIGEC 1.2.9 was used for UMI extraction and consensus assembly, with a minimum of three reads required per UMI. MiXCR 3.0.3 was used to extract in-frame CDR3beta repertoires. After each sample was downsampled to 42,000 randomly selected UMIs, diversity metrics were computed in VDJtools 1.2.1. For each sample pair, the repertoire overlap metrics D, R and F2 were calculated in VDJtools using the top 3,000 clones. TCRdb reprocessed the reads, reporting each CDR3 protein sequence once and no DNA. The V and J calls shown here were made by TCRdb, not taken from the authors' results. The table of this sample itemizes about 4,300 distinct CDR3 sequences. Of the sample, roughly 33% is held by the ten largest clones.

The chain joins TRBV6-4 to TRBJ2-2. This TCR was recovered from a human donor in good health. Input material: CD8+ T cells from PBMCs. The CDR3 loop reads CASSDGVSGELFF.